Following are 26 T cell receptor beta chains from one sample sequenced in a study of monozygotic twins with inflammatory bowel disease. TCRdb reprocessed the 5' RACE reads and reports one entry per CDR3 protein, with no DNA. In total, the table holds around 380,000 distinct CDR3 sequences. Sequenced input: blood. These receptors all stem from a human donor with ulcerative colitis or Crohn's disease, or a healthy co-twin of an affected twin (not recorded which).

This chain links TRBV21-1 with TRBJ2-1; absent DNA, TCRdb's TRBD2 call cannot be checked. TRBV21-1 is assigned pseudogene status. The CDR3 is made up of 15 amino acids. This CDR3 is CASSYSRAGHNEQFF.

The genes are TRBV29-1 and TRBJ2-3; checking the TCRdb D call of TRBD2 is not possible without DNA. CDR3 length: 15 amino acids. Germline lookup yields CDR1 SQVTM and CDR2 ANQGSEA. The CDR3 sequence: CSVDGLAGVTDTQYF.

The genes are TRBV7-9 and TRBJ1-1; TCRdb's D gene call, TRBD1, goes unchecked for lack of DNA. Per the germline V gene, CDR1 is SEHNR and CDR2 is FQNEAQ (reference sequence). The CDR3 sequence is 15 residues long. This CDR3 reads CASSPRVDRATEAFF.

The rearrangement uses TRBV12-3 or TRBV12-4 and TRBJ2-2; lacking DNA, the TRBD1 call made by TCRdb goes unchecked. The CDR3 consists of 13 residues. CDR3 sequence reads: CASSSGVYGELFF.

The CDR3 is CASSPRPANSYEQYF. The chain joins TRBV18 to TRBJ2-7. This CDR3 contains 15 residues. Germline lookup yields CDR1 KGHSH and CDR2 LQKENI.

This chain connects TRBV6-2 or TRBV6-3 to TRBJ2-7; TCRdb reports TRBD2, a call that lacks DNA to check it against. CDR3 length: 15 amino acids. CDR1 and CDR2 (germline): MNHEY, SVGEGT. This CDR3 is CASRTYRGGRYEQYF.

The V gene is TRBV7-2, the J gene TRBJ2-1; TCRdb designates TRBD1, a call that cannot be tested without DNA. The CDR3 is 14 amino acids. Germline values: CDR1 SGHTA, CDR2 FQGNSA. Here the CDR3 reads CASTLTGTNNEQFF.

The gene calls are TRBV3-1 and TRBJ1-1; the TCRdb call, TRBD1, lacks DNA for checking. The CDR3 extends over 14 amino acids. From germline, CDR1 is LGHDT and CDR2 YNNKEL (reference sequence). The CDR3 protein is CASSLQGINTEAFF.

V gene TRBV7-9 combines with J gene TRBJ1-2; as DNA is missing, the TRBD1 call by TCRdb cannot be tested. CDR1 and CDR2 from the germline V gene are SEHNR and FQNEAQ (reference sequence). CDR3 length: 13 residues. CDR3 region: CASTNRGRDGYTF.

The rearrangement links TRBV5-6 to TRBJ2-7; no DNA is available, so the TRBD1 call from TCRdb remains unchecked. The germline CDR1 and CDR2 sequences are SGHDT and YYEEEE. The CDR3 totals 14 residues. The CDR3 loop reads CASSADRVTYEQYF.

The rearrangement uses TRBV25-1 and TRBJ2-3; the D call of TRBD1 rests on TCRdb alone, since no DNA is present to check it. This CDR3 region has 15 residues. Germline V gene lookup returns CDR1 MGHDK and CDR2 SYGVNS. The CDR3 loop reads CASQRHPLKADTQYF.

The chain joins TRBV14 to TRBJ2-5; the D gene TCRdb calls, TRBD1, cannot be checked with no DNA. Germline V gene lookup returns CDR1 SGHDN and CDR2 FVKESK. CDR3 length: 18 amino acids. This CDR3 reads CASSPLKTPGKGEETQYF.

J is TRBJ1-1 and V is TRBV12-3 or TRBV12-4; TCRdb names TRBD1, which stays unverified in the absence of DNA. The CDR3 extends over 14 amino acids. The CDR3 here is CATTRSGWNTEAFF.

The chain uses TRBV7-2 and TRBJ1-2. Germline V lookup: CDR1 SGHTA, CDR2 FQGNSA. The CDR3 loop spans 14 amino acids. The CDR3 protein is CASSEISRLYGYTF. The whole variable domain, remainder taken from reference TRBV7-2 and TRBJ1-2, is GAGVSQSPSNKVTEKGKDVELRCDPISGHTALYWYRQSLGQGLEFLIYFQGNSAPDKSGLPSDRFSAERTGGSVSTLTIQRTQQEDSAVYLCASSEISRLYGYTFGSGTRLTVV.

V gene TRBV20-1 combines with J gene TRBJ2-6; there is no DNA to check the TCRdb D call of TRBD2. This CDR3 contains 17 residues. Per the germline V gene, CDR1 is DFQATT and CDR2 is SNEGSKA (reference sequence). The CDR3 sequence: CSATGLAGESGANVLTF.

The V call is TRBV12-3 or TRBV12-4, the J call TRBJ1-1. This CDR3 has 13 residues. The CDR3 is CASGKPRNTEAFF.

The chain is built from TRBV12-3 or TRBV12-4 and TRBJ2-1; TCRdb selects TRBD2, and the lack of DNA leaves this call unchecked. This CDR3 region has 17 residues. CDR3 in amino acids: CASSLGASNSGYNEQFF.

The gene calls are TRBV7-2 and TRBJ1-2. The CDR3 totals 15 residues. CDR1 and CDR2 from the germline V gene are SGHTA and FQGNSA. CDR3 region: CASSRDGIARGGYTF. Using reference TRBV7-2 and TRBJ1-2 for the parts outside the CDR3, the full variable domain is GAGVSQSPSNKVTEKGKDVELRCDPISGHTALYWYRQSLGQGLEFLIYFQGNSAPDKSGLPSDRFSAERTGGSVSTLTIQRTQQEDSAVYLCASSRDGIARGGYTFGSGTRLTVV.

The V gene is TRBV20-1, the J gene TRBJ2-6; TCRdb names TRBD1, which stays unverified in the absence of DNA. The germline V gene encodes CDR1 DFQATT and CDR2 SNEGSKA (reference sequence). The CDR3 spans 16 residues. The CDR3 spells CSARRAGSSGANVLTF.

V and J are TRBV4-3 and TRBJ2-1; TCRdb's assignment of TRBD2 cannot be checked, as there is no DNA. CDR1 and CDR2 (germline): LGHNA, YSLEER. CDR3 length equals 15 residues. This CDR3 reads CASSQELAGYNEQFF.

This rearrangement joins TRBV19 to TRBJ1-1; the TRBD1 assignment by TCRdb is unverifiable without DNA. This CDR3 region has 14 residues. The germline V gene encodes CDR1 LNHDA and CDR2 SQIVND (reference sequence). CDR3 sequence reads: CASSIEGTPTEAFF.

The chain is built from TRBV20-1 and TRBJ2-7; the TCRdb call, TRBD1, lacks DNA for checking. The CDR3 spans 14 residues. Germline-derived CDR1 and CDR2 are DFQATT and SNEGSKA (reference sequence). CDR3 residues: CSAKTQRGQYEQYF.

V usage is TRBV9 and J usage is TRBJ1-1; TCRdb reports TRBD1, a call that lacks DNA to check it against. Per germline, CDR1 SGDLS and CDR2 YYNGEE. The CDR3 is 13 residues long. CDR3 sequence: CASSVLGGTEAFF.

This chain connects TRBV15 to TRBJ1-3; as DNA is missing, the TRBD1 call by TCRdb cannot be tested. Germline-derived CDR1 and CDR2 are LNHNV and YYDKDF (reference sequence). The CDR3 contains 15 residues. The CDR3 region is CATSASGTTWNTIYF.

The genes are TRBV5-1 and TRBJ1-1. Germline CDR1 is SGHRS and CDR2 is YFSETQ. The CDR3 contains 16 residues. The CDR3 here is CASSTWVGGLEDEAFF.

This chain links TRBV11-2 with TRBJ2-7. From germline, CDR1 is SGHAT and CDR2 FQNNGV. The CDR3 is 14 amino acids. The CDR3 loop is CASSLSFGPAEQYF.